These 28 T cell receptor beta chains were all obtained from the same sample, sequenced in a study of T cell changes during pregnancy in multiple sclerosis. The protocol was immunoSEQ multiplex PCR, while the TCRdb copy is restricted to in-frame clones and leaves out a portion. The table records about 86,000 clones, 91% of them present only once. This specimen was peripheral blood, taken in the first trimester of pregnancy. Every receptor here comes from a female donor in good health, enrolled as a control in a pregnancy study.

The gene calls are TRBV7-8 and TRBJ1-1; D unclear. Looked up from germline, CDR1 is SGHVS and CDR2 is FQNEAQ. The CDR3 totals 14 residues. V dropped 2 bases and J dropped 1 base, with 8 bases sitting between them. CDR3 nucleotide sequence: TGTGCCAGCAGCTTAACCTATTCGAACACTGAAGCTTTCTTT. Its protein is CASSLTYSNTEAFF.

As DNA, the CDR3 is TGTGCCAGCAGCTTACAGGGGCCTTTAGCAGATACGCAGTATTTT. It encodes CASSLQGPLADTQYF. The chain combines TRBV7-3 with TRBJ2-3; possibly TRBD1 for D (6 bases). Trimming took off 2 bases at V and 4 bases at J, with 13 bases between the two ends. The CDR3 has 15 residues. Germline CDR1 reads SGHTA; CDR2 reads FQGTGA.

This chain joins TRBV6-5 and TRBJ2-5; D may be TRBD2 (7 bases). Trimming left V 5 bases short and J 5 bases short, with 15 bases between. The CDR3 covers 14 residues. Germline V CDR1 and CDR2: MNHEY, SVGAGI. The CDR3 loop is CASSKRGGSETQYF. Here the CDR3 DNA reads TGTGCCAGCAGTAAGAGGGGGGGTTCGGAGACCCAGTACTTC.

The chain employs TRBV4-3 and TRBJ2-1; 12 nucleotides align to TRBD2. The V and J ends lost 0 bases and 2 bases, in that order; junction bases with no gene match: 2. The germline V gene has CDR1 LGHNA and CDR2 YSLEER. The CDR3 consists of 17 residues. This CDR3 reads CASSQELAGGPYNEQFF. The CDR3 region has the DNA TGCGCCAGCAGCCAAGAACTAGCGGGGGGTCCCTACAATGAGCAGTTCTTC.

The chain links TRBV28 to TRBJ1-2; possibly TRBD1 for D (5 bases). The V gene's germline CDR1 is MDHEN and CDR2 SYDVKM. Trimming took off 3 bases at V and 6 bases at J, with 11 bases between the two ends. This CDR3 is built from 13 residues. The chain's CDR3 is CASSLGRADGYTF. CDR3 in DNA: TGTGCCAGCAGTTTGGGCAGGGCGGATGGCTACACCTTC.

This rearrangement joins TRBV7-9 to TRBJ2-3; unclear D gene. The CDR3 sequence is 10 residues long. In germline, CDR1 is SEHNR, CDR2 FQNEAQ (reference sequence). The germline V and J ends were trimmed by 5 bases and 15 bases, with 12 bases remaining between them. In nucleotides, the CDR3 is TGTGCCAGCAGCCCCTCAAGAGCTTATTTT. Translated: CASSPSRAYF.

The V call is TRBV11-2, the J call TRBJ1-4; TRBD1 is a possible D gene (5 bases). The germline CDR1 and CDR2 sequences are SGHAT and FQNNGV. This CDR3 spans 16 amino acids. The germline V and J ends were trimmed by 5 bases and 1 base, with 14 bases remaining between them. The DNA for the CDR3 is TGTGCCAGCAGCGCCAAGGTCCAGGGAACTAATGAAAAACTGTTTTTT. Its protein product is CASSAKVQGTNEKLFF.

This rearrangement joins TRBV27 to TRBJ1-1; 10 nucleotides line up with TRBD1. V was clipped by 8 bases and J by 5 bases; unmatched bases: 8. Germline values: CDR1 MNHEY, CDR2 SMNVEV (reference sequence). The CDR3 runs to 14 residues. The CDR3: CASVGQGQGTEAFF. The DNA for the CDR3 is TGTGCCAGCGTCGGACAGGGACAGGGGACTGAAGCTTTCTTT.

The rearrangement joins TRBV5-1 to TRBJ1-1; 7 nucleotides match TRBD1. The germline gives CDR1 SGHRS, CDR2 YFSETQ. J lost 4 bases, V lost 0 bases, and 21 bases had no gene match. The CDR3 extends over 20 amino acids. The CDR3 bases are TGCGCCAGCAGCTTGGCTTTACCCCAAATAGTCGGAGCAGGGGGCACTGAAGCTTTCTTT. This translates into CASSLALPQIVGAGGTEAFF.

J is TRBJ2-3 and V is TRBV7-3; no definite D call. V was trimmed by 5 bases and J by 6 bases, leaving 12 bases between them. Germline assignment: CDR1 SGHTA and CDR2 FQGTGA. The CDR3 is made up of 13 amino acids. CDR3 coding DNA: TGTGCCAGCAGCGCTAGTACTAAGGATACGCAGTATTTT. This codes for CASSASTKDTQYF.

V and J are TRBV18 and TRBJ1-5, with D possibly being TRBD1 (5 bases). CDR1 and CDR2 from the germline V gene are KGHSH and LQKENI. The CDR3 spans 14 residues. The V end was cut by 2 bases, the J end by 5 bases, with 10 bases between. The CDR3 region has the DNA TGTGCCAGCTCACCAACCTTGGGGCATCAGCCCCAGCATTTT. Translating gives CASSPTLGHQPQHF. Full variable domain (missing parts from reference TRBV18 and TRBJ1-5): NAGVMQNPRHLVRRRGQEARLRCSPMKGHSHVYWYRQLPEEGLKFMVYLQKENIIDESGMPKERFSAEFPKEGPSILRIQQVVRGDSAAYFCASSPTLGHQPQHFGDGTRLSIL.

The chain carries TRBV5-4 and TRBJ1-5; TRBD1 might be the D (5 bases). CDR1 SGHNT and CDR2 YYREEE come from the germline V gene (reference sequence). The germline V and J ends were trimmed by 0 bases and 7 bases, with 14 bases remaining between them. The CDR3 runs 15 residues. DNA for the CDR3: TGTGCCAGCAGCTTGGGTGGGGGGGGTAGCCAGCCCCAGCATTTT. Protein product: CASSLGGGGSQPQHF.

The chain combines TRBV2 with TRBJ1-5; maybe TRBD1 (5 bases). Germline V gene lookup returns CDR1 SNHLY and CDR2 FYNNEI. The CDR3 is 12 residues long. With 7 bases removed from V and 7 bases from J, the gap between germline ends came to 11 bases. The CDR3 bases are TGTGCCAGCAACGGGGGGAACCAGCCCCAGCATTTT. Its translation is CASNGGNQPQHF.

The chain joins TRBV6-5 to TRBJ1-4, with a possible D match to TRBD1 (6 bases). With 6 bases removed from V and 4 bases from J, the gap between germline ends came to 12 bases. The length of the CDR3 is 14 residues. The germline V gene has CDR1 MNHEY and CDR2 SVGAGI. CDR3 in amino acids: CASSTGNLNEKLFF. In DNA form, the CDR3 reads TGTGCCAGCAGCACAGGGAACCTTAATGAAAAACTGTTTTTT.

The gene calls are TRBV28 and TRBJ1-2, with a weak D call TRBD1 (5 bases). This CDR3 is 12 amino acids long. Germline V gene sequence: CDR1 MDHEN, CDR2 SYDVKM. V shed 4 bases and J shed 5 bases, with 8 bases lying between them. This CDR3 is CASSYTGYGYTF. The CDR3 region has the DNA TGTGCCAGCAGTTATACAGGTTATGGCTACACCTTC.

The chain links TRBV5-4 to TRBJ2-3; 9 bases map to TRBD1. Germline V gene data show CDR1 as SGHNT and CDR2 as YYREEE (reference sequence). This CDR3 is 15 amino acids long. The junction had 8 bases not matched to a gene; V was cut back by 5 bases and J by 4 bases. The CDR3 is CASRDHRGPADTQYF. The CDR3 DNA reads TGTGCCAGCAGGGACCACAGGGGGCCCGCAGATACGCAGTATTTT.

The DNA of the CDR3 is TGTGCCATCAAGAGTTTAGCGGGGGGTGAAGAGACCCAGTACTTC. It yields the protein CAIKSLAGGEETQYF. V is TRBV10-3 and J is TRBJ2-5, with TRBD2 matching 10 bases. Germline CDR1 reads ENHRY; CDR2 reads SYGVKD. The trim removed 7 bases at V and 3 bases at J, leaving 8 bases unmatched. This CDR3 is built from 15 residues.

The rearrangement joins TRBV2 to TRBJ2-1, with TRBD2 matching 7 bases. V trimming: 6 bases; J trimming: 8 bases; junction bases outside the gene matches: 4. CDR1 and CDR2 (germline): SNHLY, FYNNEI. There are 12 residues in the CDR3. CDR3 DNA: TGTGCCAGCAGGGGGCTAGCGGATGAGCAGTTCTTC. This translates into CASRGLADEQFF.

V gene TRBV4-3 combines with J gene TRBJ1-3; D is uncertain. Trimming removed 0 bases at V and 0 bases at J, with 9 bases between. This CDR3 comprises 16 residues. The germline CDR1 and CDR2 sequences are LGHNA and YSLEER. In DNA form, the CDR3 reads TGCGCCAGCAGCCAAGATTGGGCGAGCTCTGGAAACACCATATATTTT. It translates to CASSQDWASSGNTIYF.

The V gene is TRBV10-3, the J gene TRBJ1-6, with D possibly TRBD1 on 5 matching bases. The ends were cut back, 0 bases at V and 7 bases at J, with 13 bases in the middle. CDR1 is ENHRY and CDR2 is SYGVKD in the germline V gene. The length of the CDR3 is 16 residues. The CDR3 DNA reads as TGTGCCATCAGTGAGTCGTCAAGGGGAAGGAATTCACCCCTCCACTTT. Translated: CAISESSRGRNSPLHF.

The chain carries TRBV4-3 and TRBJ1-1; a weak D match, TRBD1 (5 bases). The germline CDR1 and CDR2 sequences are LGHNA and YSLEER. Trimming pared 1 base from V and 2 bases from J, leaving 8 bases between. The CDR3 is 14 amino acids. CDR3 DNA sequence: TGCGCCAGCAGCCAAGCGCAGGGAAACACTGAAGCTTTCTTT. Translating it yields CASSQAQGNTEAFF.

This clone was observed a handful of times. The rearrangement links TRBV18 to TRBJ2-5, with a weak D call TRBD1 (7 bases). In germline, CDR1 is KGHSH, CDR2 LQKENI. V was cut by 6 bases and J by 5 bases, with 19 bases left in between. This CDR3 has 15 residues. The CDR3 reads CASSGGTVLWETQYF. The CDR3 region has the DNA TGTGCCAGCTCCGGCGGGACAGTCCTTTGGGAGACCCAGTACTTC.

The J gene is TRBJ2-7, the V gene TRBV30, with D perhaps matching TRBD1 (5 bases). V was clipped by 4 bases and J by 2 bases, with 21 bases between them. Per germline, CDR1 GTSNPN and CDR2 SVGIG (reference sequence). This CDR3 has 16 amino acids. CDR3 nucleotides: TGTGCCTGGACCCCCCTATGGGCAGGGCGAACCTACGAGCAGTACTTC. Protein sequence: CAWTPLWAGRTYEQYF. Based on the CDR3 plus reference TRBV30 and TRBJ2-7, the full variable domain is SQTIHQWPATLVQPVGSPLSLECTVEGTSNPNLYWYRQAAGRGLQLLFYSVGIGQISSEVPQNLSASRPQDRQFILSSKKLLLSDSGFYLCAWTPLWAGRTYEQYFGPGTRLTVT.

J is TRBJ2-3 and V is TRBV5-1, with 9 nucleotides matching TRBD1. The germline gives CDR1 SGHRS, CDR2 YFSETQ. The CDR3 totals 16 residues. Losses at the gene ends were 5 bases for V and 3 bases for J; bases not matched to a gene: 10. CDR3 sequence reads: CASRPLGQGVTDTQYF. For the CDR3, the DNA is TGCGCCAGCAGACCTCTGGGACAGGGAGTTACAGATACGCAGTATTTT.

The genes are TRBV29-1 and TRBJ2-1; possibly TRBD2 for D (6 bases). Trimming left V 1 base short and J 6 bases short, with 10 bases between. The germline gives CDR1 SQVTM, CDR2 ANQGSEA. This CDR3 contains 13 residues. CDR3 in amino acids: CSVEGDSLNEQFF. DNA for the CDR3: TGCAGCGTTGAAGGGGACTCTCTCAATGAGCAGTTCTTC.

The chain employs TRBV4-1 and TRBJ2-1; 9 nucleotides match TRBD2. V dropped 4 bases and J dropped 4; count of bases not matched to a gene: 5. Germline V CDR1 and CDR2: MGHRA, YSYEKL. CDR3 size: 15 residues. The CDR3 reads CASSLGTSRYNEQFF. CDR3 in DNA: TGCGCCAGCAGCCTCGGGACTAGCCGTTACAATGAGCAGTTCTTC.

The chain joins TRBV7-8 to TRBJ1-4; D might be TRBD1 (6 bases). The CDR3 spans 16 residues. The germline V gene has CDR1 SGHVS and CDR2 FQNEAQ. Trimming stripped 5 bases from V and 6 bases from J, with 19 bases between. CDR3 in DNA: TGTGCCAGCAGCGGCCGACAGGAATGGGTAGATGAAAAACTGTTTTTT. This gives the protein CASSGRQEWVDEKLFF.

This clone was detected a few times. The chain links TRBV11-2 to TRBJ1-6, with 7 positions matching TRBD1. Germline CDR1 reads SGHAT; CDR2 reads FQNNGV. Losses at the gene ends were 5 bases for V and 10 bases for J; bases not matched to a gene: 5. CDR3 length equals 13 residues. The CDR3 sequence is CASSGGTDSPLHF. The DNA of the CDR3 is TGTGCCAGCAGCGGAGGGACAGACTCACCCCTCCACTTT.